Listed below are T cell receptor beta chains from one sample, sequenced in a study of blood T cell repertoires in COVID-19. The protocol was immunoSEQ multiplex PCR, while the TCRdb copy is restricted to in-frame clones and leaves out a portion. The sample consists of about 140,000 clones, nearly 90% of them appearing once. The sequencing input was peripheral blood. Source of these receptors: a man in his 70s with acute or convalescent COVID-19. Each CDR3 is given with its conserved first and last residue. Fields, in order: V gene, clone size, D gene, J gene, CDR3 protein, CDR3 DNA. D genes are given only for firm matches. Size is stated for part of the rows, as once, few or many counts, or as a class when the clone is expanded.

v_call: TRBV7-9
clone_size: NA
d_call: NA
j_call: TRBJ1-1
cdr3_aa: CASSLTGSTEAFF
cdr3_nt: TGTGCCAGCAGCTTAACGGGGAGCACTGAAGCTTTCTTT

v_call: TRBV20-1
clone_size: NA
d_call: NA
j_call: TRBJ2-1
cdr3_aa: CSASPGGNEQFF
cdr3_nt: TGCAGTGCTAGTCCCGGTGGCAATGAGCAGTTCTTC

v_call: TRBV9
clone_size: NA
d_call: NA
j_call: TRBJ1-2
cdr3_aa: CASSPSGDGAYGYTF
cdr3_nt: TGTGCCAGCAGCCCGAGTGGGGATGGGGCTTATGGCTACACCTTC

v_call: TRBV5-1
clone_size: NA
d_call: TRBD1
j_call: TRBJ1-5
cdr3_aa: CASSIGTENQPQHF
cdr3_nt: TGCGCCAGCAGCATCGGGACAGAGAATCAGCCCCAGCATTTT

v_call: TRBV10-3
clone_size: few
d_call: NA
j_call: TRBJ1-6
cdr3_aa: CAISDTGNNSPLHF
cdr3_nt: TGTGCCATCAGTGATACAGGGAACAATTCACCCCTCCACTTT

v_call: TRBV5-1
clone_size: NA
d_call: NA
j_call: TRBJ2-1
cdr3_aa: CASSLADLYNEQFF
cdr3_nt: TGCGCCAGCAGCTTAGCGGACCTTTACAATGAGCAGTTCTTC

v_call: TRBV7-2
clone_size: once
d_call: TRBD1
j_call: TRBJ1-1
cdr3_aa: CASSLLPGGQTEAFF
cdr3_nt: TGTGCCAGCAGCTTACTCCCAGGGGGACAGACTGAAGCTTTCTTT

v_call: TRBV5-1
clone_size: NA
d_call: NA
j_call: TRBJ1-1
cdr3_aa: CASSSIAGGTEAFF
cdr3_nt: TGCGCCAGCAGCTCTATAGCCGGGGGCACTGAAGCTTTCTTT

v_call: TRBV6-5
clone_size: NA
d_call: TRBD1
j_call: TRBJ1-2
cdr3_aa: CASSYSPGTGSYGYTF
cdr3_nt: TGTGCCAGCAGTTACTCTCCCGGGACAGGGAGCTATGGCTACACCTTC

v_call: TRBV28
clone_size: NA
d_call: NA
j_call: TRBJ1-2
cdr3_aa: CASSLGTLVWGYTF
cdr3_nt: TGTGCCAGCAGTCTGGGGACTCTCGTCTGGGGCTACACCTTC

v_call: TRBV29-1
clone_size: NA
d_call: TRBD1
j_call: TRBJ1-2
cdr3_aa: CSVQTGGDGYTF
cdr3_nt: TGCAGCGTCCAAACAGGGGGCGATGGCTACACCTTC

v_call: TRBV18
clone_size: NA
d_call: NA
j_call: TRBJ1-1
cdr3_aa: CASSPSMDRRTTEAFF
cdr3_nt: TGTGCCAGCTCACCATCCATGGACAGAAGGACTACTGAAGCTTTCTTT

v_call: TRBV12-3/TRBV12-4
clone_size: NA
d_call: NA
j_call: TRBJ1-3
cdr3_aa: CASSFRGNTIYF
cdr3_nt: TGTGCCAGCAGTTTTCGGGGAAACACCATATATTTT

v_call: TRBV15
clone_size: NA
d_call: NA
j_call: TRBJ1-2
cdr3_aa: CATSRSDGYTF
cdr3_nt: TGTGCCACCAGCAGAAGCGATGGCTACACCTTC

v_call: TRBV7-2
clone_size: NA
d_call: NA
j_call: TRBJ1-1
cdr3_aa: CASSLHQGTLNTEAFF
cdr3_nt: TGTGCCAGCAGCTTACACCAGGGGACATTGAACACTGAAGCTTTCTTT

v_call: TRBV2
clone_size: once
d_call: NA
j_call: TRBJ2-3
cdr3_aa: CASSDIFSTDTQYF
cdr3_nt: TGTGCCAGCAGTGATATATTCAGCACAGATACGCAGTATTTT

v_call: TRBV19
clone_size: NA
d_call: TRBD1
j_call: TRBJ1-5
cdr3_aa: CASSIHRGPQPQHF
cdr3_nt: TGTGCCAGTAGTATCCACAGGGGGCCCCAGCCCCAGCATTTT

v_call: TRBV3-1/TRBV3-2
clone_size: NA
d_call: TRBD1
j_call: TRBJ2-7
cdr3_aa: CASSQRLDRVELYF
cdr3_nt: TGTGCCAGCAGCCAACGCCTGGACAGGGTGGAGTTGTACTTC

v_call: TRBV2
clone_size: NA
d_call: TRBD2
j_call: TRBJ2-3
cdr3_aa: CASSEEAGTDTQYF
cdr3_nt: TGTGCCAGCAGTGAAGAAGCGGGGACAGATACGCAGTATTTT

v_call: TRBV10-3
clone_size: NA
d_call: TRBD2
j_call: TRBJ2-5
cdr3_aa: CAISNPTSGFQETQYF
cdr3_nt: TGTGCCATCAGTAATCCGACTAGCGGGTTCCAAGAGACCCAGTACTTC

v_call: TRBV25-1
clone_size: NA
d_call: NA
j_call: TRBJ1-4
cdr3_aa: CASSERGGEKLFF
cdr3_nt: TGTGCCAGCAGTGAACGGGGGGGTGAAAAACTGTTTTTT

v_call: TRBV30
clone_size: NA
d_call: TRBD1
j_call: TRBJ1-1
cdr3_aa: CAWSRQGDTEAFF
cdr3_nt: TGTGCCTGGAGCAGACAGGGCGACACTGAAGCTTTCTTT

v_call: TRBV6-5
clone_size: NA
d_call: TRBD1
j_call: TRBJ2-7
cdr3_aa: CASTLRTGGSYEQYF
cdr3_nt: TGTGCCAGCACCCTACGCACAGGGGGAAGCTACGAGCAGTACTTC

v_call: TRBV24-1
clone_size: NA
d_call: TRBD1
j_call: TRBJ1-2
cdr3_aa: CATSVGQTGLEGYTF
cdr3_nt: TGTGCCACCAGTGTCGGTCAGACAGGGTTGGAGGGCTACACCTTC

v_call: TRBV7-2
clone_size: NA
d_call: TRBD1
j_call: TRBJ1-5
cdr3_aa: CASSLVGQGSNQPQHF
cdr3_nt: TGTGCCAGCAGCTTAGTTGGACAGGGGAGTAATCAGCCCCAGCATTTT

v_call: TRBV29-1
clone_size: NA
d_call: NA
j_call: TRBJ1-2
cdr3_aa: CSVETVDYGYTF
cdr3_nt: TGCAGCGTGGAGACAGTCGACTATGGCTACACCTTC

v_call: TRBV3-1/TRBV3-2
clone_size: NA
d_call: NA
j_call: TRBJ2-2
cdr3_aa: CASSQAMQSGELFF
cdr3_nt: TGTGCCAGCAGCCAGGCCATGCAGTCCGGGGAGCTGTTTTTT

v_call: TRBV19
clone_size: NA
d_call: TRBD1
j_call: TRBJ1-6
cdr3_aa: CASTTGVEDSPLHF
cdr3_nt: TGTGCCAGTACGACAGGGGTAGAGGATTCACCCCTCCACTTT

v_call: TRBV28
clone_size: NA
d_call: NA
j_call: TRBJ2-3
cdr3_aa: CASSLPGRDTQYF
cdr3_nt: TGTGCCAGCAGTTTACCCGGGAGAGATACGCAGTATTTT

v_call: TRBV6-5
clone_size: once
d_call: TRBD1
j_call: TRBJ1-4
cdr3_aa: CASSYTGGANEKLFF
cdr3_nt: TGTGCCAGCAGTTATACAGGGGGGGCCAATGAAAAACTGTTTTTT

v_call: TRBV6-1
clone_size: NA
d_call: NA
j_call: TRBJ1-5
cdr3_aa: CASSSTGLGNQPQHF
cdr3_nt: TGTGCCAGCAGTTCCACAGGGTTGGGCAATCAGCCCCAGCATTTT

v_call: TRBV9
clone_size: NA
d_call: TRBD1
j_call: TRBJ2-5
cdr3_aa: CASSVGQGAGTQYF
cdr3_nt: TGTGCCAGCAGCGTGGGACAGGGGGCGGGGACCCAGTACTTC

v_call: TRBV29-1
clone_size: NA
d_call: TRBD2
j_call: TRBJ2-1
cdr3_aa: CSGLPRAGLLDEQFF
cdr3_nt: TGCAGCGGCCTTCCTCGAGCGGGGCTACTGGATGAGCAGTTCTTC

v_call: TRBV12-5
clone_size: NA
d_call: NA
j_call: TRBJ1-6
cdr3_aa: CASGLSYNSPLHF
cdr3_nt: TGTGCTAGTGGTTTGTCTTATAATTCACCCCTCCACTTT

v_call: TRBV18
clone_size: NA
d_call: NA
j_call: TRBJ1-1
cdr3_aa: CASSPQVDTEAFF
cdr3_nt: TGTGCCAGCTCACCGCAGGTAGACACTGAAGCTTTCTTT

v_call: TRBV11-2
clone_size: once
d_call: TRBD2
j_call: TRBJ2-1
cdr3_aa: CASSLDRGLARNEQFF
cdr3_nt: TGTGCCAGCAGCTTAGATCGTGGACTAGCAAGGAATGAGCAGTTCTTC

v_call: TRBV4-1
clone_size: NA
d_call: TRBD2
j_call: TRBJ2-1
cdr3_aa: CASSHWIPGTSGDNEQFF
cdr3_nt: TGCGCCAGCAGCCACTGGATACCTGGAACTAGCGGGGACAATGAGCAGTTCTTC